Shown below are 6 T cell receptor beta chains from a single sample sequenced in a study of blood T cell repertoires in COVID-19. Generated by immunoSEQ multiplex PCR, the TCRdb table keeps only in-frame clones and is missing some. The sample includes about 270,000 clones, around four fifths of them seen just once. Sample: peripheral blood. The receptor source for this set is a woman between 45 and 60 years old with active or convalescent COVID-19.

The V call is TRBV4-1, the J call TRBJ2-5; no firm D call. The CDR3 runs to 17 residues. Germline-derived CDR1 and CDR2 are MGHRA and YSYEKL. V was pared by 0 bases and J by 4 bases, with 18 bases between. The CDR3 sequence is CASSQDTGQDLGETQYF. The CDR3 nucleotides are TGCGCCAGCAGCCAAGATACCGGTCAGGATCTTGGAGAGACCCAGTACTTC.

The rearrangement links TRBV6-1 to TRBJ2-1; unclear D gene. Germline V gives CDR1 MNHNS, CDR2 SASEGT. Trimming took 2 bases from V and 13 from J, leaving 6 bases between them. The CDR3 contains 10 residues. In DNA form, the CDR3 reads TGTGCCAGCAGTGAACGAGCTCAGTTCTTC. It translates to CASSERAQFF.

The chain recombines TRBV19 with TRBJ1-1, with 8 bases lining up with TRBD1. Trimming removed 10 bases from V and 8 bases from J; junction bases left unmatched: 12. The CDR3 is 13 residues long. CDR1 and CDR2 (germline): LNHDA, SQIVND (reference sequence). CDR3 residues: CATRTGPRTEAFF. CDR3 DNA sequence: TGTGCCACCAGGACAGGGCCCCGGACCGAAGCTTTCTTT.

CDR3 protein: CARSRTSASYEQYF. The CDR3, as DNA: TGTGCCAGGTCCCGGACTAGCGCCTCATACGAGCAGTACTTC. The chain has TRBV7-2 and TRBJ2-7, with 9 bases lining up with TRBD2. CDR1 is SGHTA and CDR2 is FQGNSA in the germline V gene. V gave up 9 bases and J gave up 4 bases; unmatched junction bases: 10. The CDR3 has 14 amino acids.

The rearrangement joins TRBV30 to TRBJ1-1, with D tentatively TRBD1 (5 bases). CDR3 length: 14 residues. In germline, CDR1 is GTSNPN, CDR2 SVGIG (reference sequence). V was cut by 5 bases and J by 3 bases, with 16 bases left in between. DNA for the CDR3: TGTGCCTGGGGGCGGTGGGACTGGGACACTGAAGCTTTCTTT. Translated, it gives CAWGRWDWDTEAFF.

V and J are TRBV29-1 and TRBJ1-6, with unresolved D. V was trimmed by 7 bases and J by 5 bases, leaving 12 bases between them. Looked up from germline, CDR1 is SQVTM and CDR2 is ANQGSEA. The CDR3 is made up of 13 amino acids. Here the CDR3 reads CSGRRGDNSPLHF. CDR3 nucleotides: TGCAGCGGCCGACGGGGTGATAATTCACCCCTCCACTTT.